This T cell receptor beta chain was sequenced during a study of blood T cells in healthy people across ages. Findings and limits, study-wide: Fewer expanded clones and more diversity marked long-lived versus aged donors. CMV infection status of these donors was not known.

In germline, CDR1 is SGHAT, CDR2 FQNNGV. The V and J ends lost 2 bases and 12 bases, in that order; junction bases with no gene match: 8. The CDR3 totals 15 residues. Aged roughly 6 to 100, donors were systemically healthy Caucasians from Russia. Researchers isolated at least 6 million PBMCs per sample. Comment on this clonotype: Its antigen remains unknown.

A sample-barcoded 5' primer and a J-beta primer mix were used in a second PCR of about 6 to 12 cycles. MiXCR, applied by TCRdb to the 5' RACE reads, yields one record per CDR3 protein. This sample has over 700,000 distinct CDR3 sequences; 53% occur once, and the top ten carry approximately 41%. This receptor was obtained from a man at least 80 years old in good health. Sequencing used blood. The chain employs TRBV11-2 and TRBJ2-1; 12 positions match TRBD2. The CDR3 nucleotides read TGTGCCAGCAGCTTATCACTAGCGGGAGGCCAGTGGCAGTTCTTC. Protein product: CASSLSLAGGQWQFF.